One sample yielded the 27 T cell receptor beta chains listed below, sequenced in a study of radiation and T cells in renal cell carcinoma. Time point defined: blood 4 weeks post-SBRT, at nephrectomy. Indicated treatment: 15 Gy SBRT to primary tumor, nephrectomy 4 weeks later. Sequenced by immunoSEQ multiplex PCR; TCRdb stores in-frame clones only, minus some. The data contain approximately 83,000 clones, about 82% of them seen just once; the ten biggest clones take up roughly a tenth. The input for sequencing was blood, taken from a patient whose treatment included radiotherapy and nephrectomy. All receptors derive from a man over 45 with renal cell carcinoma.

This chain connects TRBV4-1 to TRBJ2-7; D unresolved. CDR1 MGHRA and CDR2 YSYEKL come from the germline V gene. The CDR3 has 14 residues. V was clipped by 0 bases and J by 1 base, with 7 bases between them. The CDR3 loop is CASSQERTSYEQYF. DNA of the CDR3: TGCGCCAGCAGCCAAGAGAGAACTTCCTACGAGCAGTACTTC.

The chain recombines TRBV4-3 with TRBJ2-5, with D tentatively TRBD1 (5 bases). Per the germline V gene, CDR1 is LGHNA and CDR2 is YSLEER. This CDR3 is built from 15 residues. V was pared by 0 bases and J by 5 bases, with 13 bases between. The CDR3 bases are TGCGCCAGCAGCCAAGAAAGTGGGGCCGAGGAGACCCAGTACTTC. Translated, it gives CASSQESGAEETQYF.

This chain links TRBV5-1 with TRBJ2-4, with TRBD1 matching over 8 bases. J gave up 3 bases and V 2 bases, and 4 bases lay outside the gene matches. This CDR3 comprises 15 residues. The germline V gene encodes CDR1 SGHRS and CDR2 YFSETQ. The CDR3 loop reads CASSLQGGDKNIQYF. The CDR3 nucleotides are TGCGCCAGCAGCTTACAGGGGGGTGACAAAAACATTCAGTACTTC.

This chain links TRBV19 with TRBJ2-3, with D possibly matching TRBD2 (6 bases). The CDR3 has 16 amino acids. The germline V gene has CDR1 LNHDA and CDR2 SQIVND (reference sequence). V lost 6 bases, J lost 2 bases, and 18 bases lay in between. DNA for the CDR3: TGTGCCAGTAGCCACTACCGGGACTCCAACACAGATACGCAGTATTTT. This codes for CASSHYRDSNTDTQYF.

The rearrangement links TRBV5-1 to TRBJ2-1; either TRBD1 or TRBD2 may supply D (5 bases each). The V and J ends lost 4 bases and 11 bases respectively, with 10 bases between them. Germline CDR1 and CDR2: SGHRS and YFSETQ. The CDR3 spans 11 residues. The CDR3: CASSGGMQQFF. The CDR3 region has the DNA TGCGCCAGCAGCGGGGGAATGCAGCAGTTCTTC. The full variable domain, completed using reference TRBV5-1 and TRBJ2-1, is KAGVTQTPRYLIKTRGQQVTLSCSPISGHRSVSWYQQTPGQGLQFLFEYFSETQRNKGNFPGRFSGRQFSNSRSEMNVSTLELGDSALYLCASSGGMQQFFGPGTRLTVL.

V usage is TRBV10-1 and J usage is TRBJ1-4; D is unresolved. The V end was cut by 3 bases, the J end by 10 bases, with 6 bases between. CDR1 and CDR2 (germline): WNHNN, SYGVQD (reference sequence). The CDR3 loop spans 11 amino acids. CDR3 loop: CASSDSGKLFF. The CDR3 bases are TGCGCCAGCAGTGATTCGGGAAAACTGTTTTTT.

In this sample, this clone turned up many times. The rearrangement links TRBV28 to TRBJ2-7, with D unclear. The CDR3 contains 12 residues. The ends were cut back, 3 bases at V and 3 bases at J, with 6 bases in the middle. Per the germline V gene, CDR1 is MDHEN and CDR2 is SYDVKM. The CDR3 reads CASSFQNYEQYF. In DNA form, the CDR3 reads TGTGCCAGCAGTTTCCAGAACTACGAGCAGTACTTC.

This chain links TRBV4-2 with TRBJ1-4; 9 nucleotides agree with TRBD1. J was trimmed by 0 bases and V by 2 bases; bases with no gene match: 10. CDR1 and CDR2 from the germline V gene are LGHNA and YNFKEQ. This CDR3 spans 19 amino acids. CDR3 residues: CASSQRTTGGSATNEKLFF. The CDR3 nucleotides read TGTGCCAGCAGCCAACGAACGACAGGGGGGAGTGCAACTAATGAAAAACTGTTTTTT.

V gene TRBV27 combines with J gene TRBJ2-6; D remains ambiguous. V was pared by 4 bases and J by 0 bases, with 4 bases between. The V gene's germline CDR1 is MNHEY and CDR2 SMNVEV (reference sequence). The CDR3 length is 14 residues. CDR3 sequence: CASSSNSGANVLTF. CDR3 sequence (DNA): TGTGCCAGCAGTTCAAACTCTGGGGCCAACGTCCTGACTTTC.

This chain connects TRBV7-2 to TRBJ1-6, with a possible D match to TRBD1 (6 bases). The CDR3 contains 15 residues. Germline CDR1 SGHTA, CDR2 FQGNSA. V lost 2 bases and J lost 2, with 7 bases in between. The CDR3, as DNA: TGTGCCAGCAGCTTACGGACAGCCTATAATTCACCCCTCCACTTT. Translation: CASSLRTAYNSPLHF.

The sample holds one count of this clone. This chain joins TRBV19 and TRBJ1-1, with D possibly matching TRBD1 (5 bases). This CDR3 has 15 residues. Germline CDR1 LNHDA, CDR2 SQIVND (reference sequence). Deletions cut 5 bases from V and 7 bases from J, with 20 bases between. The CDR3 DNA is TGTGCCAGTAGTCAACCCCGATTGGGACGAAATGAAGCTTTCTTT. Protein product: CASSQPRLGRNEAFF. The entire variable domain, with the rest obtained from reference TRBV19 and TRBJ1-1, is as follows: DGGITQSPKYLFRKEGQNVTLSCEQNLNHDAMYWYRQDPGQGLRLIYYSQIVNDFQKGDIAEGYSVSREKKESFPLTVTSAQKNPTAFYLCASSQPRLGRNEAFFGQGTRLTVV.

The genes are TRBV5-4 and TRBJ2-7, with D tentatively TRBD1 (6 bases). Trimming took 3 bases from V and 4 from J, leaving 17 bases between them. Germline V gene data show CDR1 as SGHNT and CDR2 as YYREEE (reference sequence). The CDR3 covers 15 residues. CDR3 nucleotide sequence: TGTGCCAGCAGCTCACCCCAGGGGAATAGGTACGAGCAGTACTTC. Protein sequence: CASSSPQGNRYEQYF.

The CDR3 reads CASRGLAVKREYEQYF. The CDR3 DNA sequence: TGTGCCAGCAGGGGACTAGCGGTAAAAAGGGAGTACGAGCAGTACTTC. This chain connects TRBV21-1 to TRBJ2-7; the tabulated D call, TRBD2, remains unverified against the DNA. TRBV21-1 is flagged as a pseudogene. The CDR3 sequence is 16 residues long.

This chain connects TRBV30 to TRBJ1-4, with a possible D match to TRBD1 (6 bases). Germline assignment: CDR1 GTSNPN and CDR2 SVGIG (reference sequence). V lost 7 bases to trimming and J lost 2 bases, with 14 bases between them. The CDR3 consists of 14 residues. The CDR3 reads CALGGPGTNEKLFF. CDR3 bases: TGTGCCTTGGGGGGGCCCGGGACTAATGAAAAACTGTTTTTT. The variable domain in full, with the rest retrieved from reference TRBV30 and TRBJ1-4, is SQTIHQWPATLVQPVGSPLSLECTVEGTSNPNLYWYRQAAGRGLQLLFYSVGIGQISSEVPQNLSASRPQDRQFILSSKKLLLSDSGFYLCALGGPGTNEKLFFGSGTQLSVL.

The CDR3 sequence is CASSLGDRGLGAFF. CDR3 DNA: TGTGCCAGCAGCTTAGGGGACAGGGGCCTAGGAGCTTTCTTT. This sequence joins TRBV7-8 and TRBJ1-1, with TRBD1 matching 10 bases. Germline CDR1 SGHVS, CDR2 FQNEAQ. This CDR3 contains 14 residues. V was pared by 1 base and J by 10 bases, with 6 bases of the junction left unmatched.

This clone has only one observation. The rearrangement joins TRBV7-6 to TRBJ1-5; 10 nucleotides agree with TRBD1. V lost 4 bases to trimming and J lost 5 bases; unmatched junction nucleotides: 14. The germline V gene has CDR1 SGHVS and CDR2 FNYEAQ. The CDR3 has 18 amino acids. The CDR3 loop is CASSSNWRLTGGDQPQHF. CDR3 nucleotide sequence: TGTGCCAGCAGCTCCAATTGGAGGTTGACAGGGGGCGATCAGCCCCAGCATTTT.

The chain links TRBV2 to TRBJ1-2; 7 nucleotides agree with TRBD1. After removal of 0 bases from V and 8 bases from J, the junction contained 12 bases not matched to a gene. The CDR3 sequence is 16 residues long. Germline lookup yields CDR1 SNHLY and CDR2 FYNNEI. The CDR3, as DNA: TGTGCCAGCAGTGAAGCTCCTCAACAGGGGAAGGGAGGCTACACCTTC. Amino acids: CASSEAPQQGKGGYTF.

The chain carries TRBV30 and TRBJ1-5; D perhaps matches TRBD1 (5 bases). Germline V gene data show CDR1 as GTSNPN and CDR2 as SVGIG (reference sequence). This CDR3 region has 17 residues. V shed 1 base and J shed 10 bases, with 26 bases lying between them. The CDR3 loop is CAWSATHSGLPQRPQHF. The CDR3 DNA reads as TGTGCCTGGAGTGCAACTCACTCGGGACTGCCCCAGAGACCCCAGCATTTT. Combining the CDR3 with reference TRBV30 and TRBJ1-5 gives the whole variable domain SQTIHQWPATLVQPVGSPLSLECTVEGTSNPNLYWYRQAAGRGLQLLFYSVGIGQISSEVPQNLSASRPQDRQFILSSKKLLLSDSGFYLCAWSATHSGLPQRPQHFGDGTRLSIL.

The DNA of the CDR3 is TGCGCCAGCAGCTTGATGACAGGGGTGAAGGAGACCCAGTACTTC. It specifies CASSLMTGVKETQYF. The chain has TRBV5-1 and TRBJ2-5; 8 bases are a match to TRBD1. Germline assignment: CDR1 SGHRS and CDR2 YFSETQ. V lost 1 base, J lost 5 bases, and 7 bases stayed unmatched. The CDR3 runs to 15 residues.

This clone was observed a handful of times. CDR3 bases: TGTGCCAGCAGCCGTCGCGGGGGAAACACTGAAGCTTTCTTT. It encodes CASSRRGGNTEAFF. This chain joins TRBV7-9 and TRBJ1-1; D is possibly TRBD1 (5 bases). The length of the CDR3 is 14 residues. From germline, CDR1 is SEHNR and CDR2 FQNEAQ (reference sequence). The V and J ends lost 5 bases and 2 bases respectively, with 12 bases between them.

The CDR3 nucleotides read TGTGCCAGCAGTTACCTAGACAGGGCAGCCTACGAGCAGTACTTC. It codes for CASSYLDRAAYEQYF. V gene TRBV6-6 combines with J gene TRBJ2-7; TRBD1 matches at 7 bases. Trimming took 2 bases from V and 2 from J; bases not matched to a gene: 6. CDR3 length equals 15 residues. Germline lookup yields CDR1 MNHNY and CDR2 SVGAGI (reference sequence).

CDR3: CASSVGQEVETQYF. The CDR3 coding sequence is TGTGCCAGCAGCGTCGGACAGGAGGTAGAGACCCAGTACTTC. The chain has TRBV7-6 and TRBJ2-5; 7 nucleotides match TRBD1. J was trimmed by 4 bases and V by 5 bases; bases with no gene match: 7. The CDR3 length is 14 residues. Germline V gives CDR1 SGHVS, CDR2 FNYEAQ.

The J gene is TRBJ1-2, the V gene TRBV7-9; D gene ambiguous. V lost 3 bases, J lost 3 bases, and 14 bases lay in between. Per germline, CDR1 SEHNR and CDR2 FQNEAQ (reference sequence). The CDR3 runs to 15 residues. CDR3 residues: CASSFHREWDYGYTF. The CDR3 region has the DNA TGTGCCAGCAGCTTTCATCGTGAGTGGGACTATGGCTACACCTTC.

The chain joins TRBV5-1 to TRBJ2-2; D might be TRBD2 (6 bases). The CDR3 sequence is 13 residues long. Germline loops: CDR1 SGHRS, CDR2 YFSETQ. Trimming cost V 3 bases and J 4 bases, with 7 bases left between them. CDR3 sequence (DNA): TGCGCCAGCAGCTGGGACTTCACCGGGGAGCTGTTTTTT. Translated, it gives CASSWDFTGELFF. Filled out from reference TRBV5-1 and TRBJ2-2, the complete variable domain reads KAGVTQTPRYLIKTRGQQVTLSCSPISGHRSVSWYQQTPGQGLQFLFEYFSETQRNKGNFPGRFSGRQFSNSRSEMNVSTLELGDSALYLCASSWDFTGELFFGEGSRLTVL.

The chain links TRBV27 to TRBJ1-2; a weak D match, TRBD1 (5 bases). Germline CDR1 is MNHEY and CDR2 is SMNVEV (reference sequence). Trimming left V 8 bases short and J 4 bases short, with 20 bases between. There are 15 residues in the CDR3. CDR3 nucleotides: TGTGCCAGCTCTTCGGGGGGAGCCCGGATCTATGGCTACACCTTC. As protein: CASSSGGARIYGYTF.

The chain links TRBV2 to TRBJ2-7; D unclear. Trimming took off 11 bases at V and 4 bases at J, with 12 bases between the two ends. Per the germline V gene, CDR1 is SNHLY and CDR2 is FYNNEI. The CDR3 contains 11 residues. The CDR3 loop is CALGTEYEQYF. CDR3 bases: TGTGCCCTGGGAACTGAGTACGAGCAGTACTTC.

The chain combines TRBV11-2 with TRBJ1-1; D call uncertain. The CDR3 runs to 13 residues. Per the germline V gene, CDR1 is SGHAT and CDR2 is FQNNGV. Trimming stripped 3 bases from V and 1 base from J, with 6 bases between. The CDR3 nucleotides are TGTGCCAGCAGCTTTAGGAGGAACACTGAAGCTTTCTTT. This translates into CASSFRRNTEAFF.